This T cell receptor beta chain was sequenced in a study of blood T cell repertoires in COVID-19. Study-wide background: Some COVID-19 samples were acute and others convalescent; all came from the United States, Italy and Spain. The analysed material was cDNA or gDNA that came from T cells, B-cell-depleted T cells, or PBMCs.

Comments on this clone: Other DNA sequences from this sample encode an identical CDR3 as well.

Authors' processing steps: Reference gene primer amplification gave estimated nucleated cell counts. Assay used: immunoSEQ multiplex PCR; TCRdb lists only in-frame clones, some missing. The DNA was the basis for D and trimming; V, J and clone size are from that table. Altogether fewer than 300,000 clones are present, about 88% being singletons, with the ten largest covering approximately 3.8%. This receptor was identified in a man between 60 and 70 years old who had recovered from COVID-19. The specimen was peripheral blood.

The CDR3 loop reads CASSVGASYEQYF. CDR3 bases: TGTGCCAGCAGCGTAGGGGCTTCCTACGAGCAGTACTTC. This chain links TRBV9 with TRBJ2-7, with unresolved D. The CDR3 has 13 residues. Trimming removed 0 bases at V and 1 base at J, with 5 bases between. CDR1 is SGDLS and CDR2 is YYNGEE in the germline V gene.